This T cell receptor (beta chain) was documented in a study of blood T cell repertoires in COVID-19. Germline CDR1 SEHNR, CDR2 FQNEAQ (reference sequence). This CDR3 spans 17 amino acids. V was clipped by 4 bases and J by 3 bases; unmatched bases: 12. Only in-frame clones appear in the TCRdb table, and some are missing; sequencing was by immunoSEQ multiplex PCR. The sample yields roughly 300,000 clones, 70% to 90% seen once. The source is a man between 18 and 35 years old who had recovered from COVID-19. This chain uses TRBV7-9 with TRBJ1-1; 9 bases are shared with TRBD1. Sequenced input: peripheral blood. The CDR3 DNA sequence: TGTGCCAGCAGCTCTCTCCGGGACAGGGTGTGGGACACTGAAGCTTTCTTT. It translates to CASSSLRDRVWDTEAFF.